The clone carrying this T cell receptor (beta chain) was counted ten times or more. Preparation of the TCRbeta library was carried out with unique molecular identifiers. TCRdb ran MiXCR on the PCR reads and lists one entry per CDR3 protein. The sample gives around 440,000 distinct CDR3 sequences, about 11% of which show up once; roughly 2.1% is in the top ten. Germline values: CDR1 MDHEN, CDR2 SYDVKM. This CDR3 is built from 15 residues. Trimming removed 5 bases at V and 1 base at J, with 15 bases between. This sample is drawn from a study of T-cell reconstitution after alpha-beta-depleted transplantation in children.

The material was PBMCs, obtained before TCRalphabeta/CD19-depleted stem cell transplant. V usage is TRBV28 and J usage is TRBJ2-7; a possible D gene is TRBD2 (6 bases). The source of this sequence is a child under 10 years old with inherited bone marrow failure, due to receive a stem cell transplant. In DNA form, the CDR3 reads TGTGCCAGCAGTCCACGACTAGATTCTTCCTACGAGCAGTACTTC. This gives the protein CASSPRLDSSYEQYF.